The source of this T cell receptor beta chain is a study of shared clonotypes between healthy human individuals. General observations from the study: Only blood was sampled, and tissue TCR repertoires likely differ from blood ones.

Sequencing was performed with immunoSEQ multiplex PCR; in TCRdb, only in-frame clones are kept and a portion is missing. Here the sample spans about 2.4 million clones, just over 90% being singletons. A remark on this clone: The antigen is unknown.

The sequence derives from a young man in good health. Sample: naive CD4+ T cells sorted from blood. The subset is: CD45RA+ positively selected.

In DNA, the CDR3 is TGTGCCAGCAGTTCGGATAGGTGGGACAATGAGCAGTTCTTC. This codes for CASSSDRWDNEQFF. The chain employs TRBV7-2 and TRBJ2-1; D uncertain. V was shortened by 6 bases and J by 5 bases, with 14 bases between the two germline ends. The length of the CDR3 is 14 residues. Germline CDR1 and CDR2: SGHTA and FQGNSA.